A single sample is the source of the 22 T cell receptor beta chains below, sequenced in a study of OX40 agonist ivuxolimab in advanced cancers. The data were produced by immunoSEQ multiplex PCR, yet TCRdb's version contains in-frame clones alone and is incomplete. The sample carries roughly 56,000 clones, around 85% recorded once. The specimen comprised CD4+ or CD8+ T cells sorted from blood, sampled in a trial of the OX40 agonist ivuxolimab. The receptors originated from an adult with an advanced solid tumor such as melanoma, head and neck, liver or kidney cancer.

This clone appeared once. The chain uses TRBV10-3 and TRBJ2-3; the D is unclear. Trimming stripped 2 bases from V and 7 bases from J, with 7 bases between. Germline-derived CDR1 and CDR2 are ENHRY and SYGVKD. CDR3 size: 12 residues. Here the CDR3 reads CAISEERNTQYF. The CDR3, as DNA: TGTGCCATCAGTGAGGAGCGAAATACGCAGTATTTT.

The chain couples TRBV28 to TRBJ1-1, with D unclear. Germline V gene data show CDR1 as MDHEN and CDR2 as SYDVKM. This CDR3 contains 11 residues. V was cut by 2 bases and J by 7 bases, with 5 bases left in between. The CDR3 region has the DNA TGTGCCAGCAGTTTACAGAGTGAAGCTTTCTTT. Protein: CASSLQSEAFF.

The rearrangement uses TRBV7-8 and TRBJ2-5, with TRBD1 matching 7 bases. This CDR3 spans 16 amino acids. In germline, CDR1 is SGHVS, CDR2 FQNEAQ. The V gene end was trimmed by 5 bases and the J gene end by 1 base; junction bases not matched to a gene: 10. The CDR3 region is CASSRTMTGTQETQYF. CDR3 DNA: TGTGCCAGCAGCCGGACAATGACAGGGACCCAAGAGACCCAGTACTTC.

The V gene is TRBV6-5, the J gene TRBJ2-7; D remains unclear. Trimming took off 8 bases at V and 2 bases at J, with 13 bases between the two ends. The CDR3 loop spans 13 amino acids. Per germline, CDR1 MNHEY and CDR2 SVGAGI. DNA for the CDR3: TGTGCCAGCTCCCTCTCTAACCCCTACGAGCAGTACTTC. It yields the protein CASSLSNPYEQYF.

The chain links TRBV4-1 to TRBJ2-3; D uncertain. The CDR3 extends over 15 amino acids. V was pared by 1 base and J by 1 base, with 9 bases between. Germline-derived CDR1 and CDR2 are MGHRA and YSYEKL. CDR3 sequence reads: CASSQGGRGTDTQYF. The CDR3 coding sequence is TGCGCCAGCAGCCAAGGGGGAAGGGGCACAGATACGCAGTATTTT.

The chain recombines TRBV2 with TRBJ2-7; TRBD2 is a possible D gene (5 bases). The germline V and J ends were trimmed by 8 bases and 1 base, with 15 bases remaining between them. Germline V gene sequence: CDR1 SNHLY, CDR2 FYNNEI. This CDR3 region has 14 residues. The CDR3 spells CASGVGGRSYEQYF. In DNA form, the CDR3 reads TGTGCCAGCGGGGTTGGAGGCCGATCCTACGAGCAGTACTTC.

CDR3 in DNA: TGTGCCAGCAGTCGGAACCCAGACAGGGTTCGCAACGAGCAGTACTTC. Amino acid sequence: CASSRNPDRVRNEQYF. V and J are TRBV13 and TRBJ2-7, with TRBD1 matching 7 bases. The germline V gene has CDR1 PRHDT and CDR2 FYEKMQ (reference sequence). The CDR3 covers 16 residues. Trimming took 6 bases from V and 5 from J; bases not matched to a gene: 16.

This sequence joins TRBV7-8 and TRBJ2-3; 10 bases align to TRBD2. The CDR3 covers 18 residues. The ends lost 1 base at V and 4 bases at J; junction bases unmatched: 11. Looked up from germline, CDR1 is SGHVS and CDR2 is FQNEAQ. CDR3 in DNA: TGTGCCAGCAGCTTAGTTTCTAGCGGGAGATCCAGGGCAGATACGCAGTATTTT. It encodes CASSLVSSGRSRADTQYF.

The rearrangement links TRBV7-9 to TRBJ2-7; 12 nucleotides line up with TRBD2. After removal of 5 bases from V and 7 bases from J, the junction contained 9 bases not matched to a gene. Germline assignment: CDR1 SEHNR and CDR2 FQNEAQ (reference sequence). This CDR3 contains 15 residues. CDR3 sequence: CASSPTSGGRGEQYF. The CDR3 bases are TGTGCCAGCAGCCCTACTAGCGGGGGGAGGGGTGAGCAGTACTTC.

Comment on this clone: The junction departs from germline at one end; a sequencing error may be responsible. The rearrangement joins TRBV14 to TRBJ2-1; D possibly matches TRBD1 or TRBD2 (5 bases each). The germline V gene encodes CDR1 SGHDN and CDR2 FVKESK. This CDR3 has 13 residues. CDR3 region: CASSRGESSLKLF. In DNA form, the CDR3 reads TGTGCCAGCAGCCGAGGGGAGAGCTCCCTGAAGCTCTTC.

V usage is TRBV11-2 and J usage is TRBJ2-3; a weak D match, TRBD2 (5 bases). The CDR3 totals 16 residues. Germline assignment: CDR1 SGHAT and CDR2 FQNNGV. Trimming removed 2 bases from V and 4 bases from J, with 16 bases in between. In nucleotides, the CDR3 is TGTGCCAGCAGCTTAAGAGGAGGCTTGAGCGCAGATACGCAGTATTTT. Amino acid sequence: CASSLRGGLSADTQYF.

The V call is TRBV19, the J call TRBJ2-1, with TRBD1 matching over 9 bases. Germline trimming cut 7 bases from V and 2 bases from J; bases unmatched to any gene: 6. Germline CDR1 is LNHDA and CDR2 is SQIVND (reference sequence). There are 15 residues in the CDR3. DNA of the CDR3: TGTGCCAGTACCGGGGACAGGGTTGCCTACAATGAGCAGTTCTTC. Protein sequence: CASTGDRVAYNEQFF.

The rearrangement links TRBV19 to TRBJ2-7; 8 bases map to TRBD2. Losses at the gene ends were 3 bases for V and 1 base for J; bases not matched to a gene: 14. CDR1 is LNHDA and CDR2 is SQIVND in the germline V gene (reference sequence). The CDR3 contains 18 residues. CDR3 sequence: CASSINPPVAGGSYEQYF. As DNA, the CDR3 is TGTGCCAGTAGTATTAACCCCCCGGTGGCGGGAGGTTCCTACGAGCAGTACTTC.

The chain links TRBV7-8 to TRBJ2-7; TRBD1 aligns across 10 bases. The CDR3 is made up of 15 amino acids. Germline values: CDR1 SGHVS, CDR2 FQNEAQ. V shed 5 bases, J shed 6 bases, and the junction held 10 bases outside the gene matches. CDR3 protein: CASSLDGTGDSEQYF. The CDR3 bases are TGTGCCAGCAGCCTCGACGGGACAGGGGATTCCGAGCAGTACTTC. The full variable domain, in which reference TRBV7-8 and TRBJ2-7 provide the parts outside the CDR3, is GAGVSQSPRYKVAKRGQDVALRCDPISGHVSLFWYQQALGQGPEFLTYFQNEAQLDKSGLPSDRFFAERPEGSVSTLKIQRTQQEDSAVYLCASSLDGTGDSEQYFGPGTRLTVT.

DNA of the CDR3: TGTGCCAGCAGCCAAGGGCGGGGGGGCCTGGCCCGCAATGGCAATGAGCAGTTCTTC. Translating it yields CASSQGRGGLARNGNEQFF. V usage is TRBV4-2 and J usage is TRBJ2-1; 9 bases are a match to TRBD2. V was pared by 1 base and J by 6 bases, with 16 bases of the junction left unmatched. Germline assignment: CDR1 LGHNA and CDR2 YNFKEQ. The CDR3 totals 19 residues.

The chain uses TRBV4-2 and TRBJ2-5; 7 bases align to TRBD2. CDR1 and CDR2 from the germline V gene are LGHNA and YNFKEQ. V shed 3 bases and J 1 base; nucleotides not matched to a gene: 5. This CDR3 spans 15 amino acids. The CDR3 here is CASSHVTGGQETQYF. CDR3 bases: TGTGCCAGCAGCCATGTCACGGGGGGCCAAGAGACCCAGTACTTC.

The rearrangement uses TRBV9 and TRBJ2-6; TRBD1 agrees at 7 bases. V lost 6 bases and J lost 0; bases outside the gene matches: 9. This CDR3 has 17 amino acids. The germline V gene has CDR1 SGDLS and CDR2 YYNGEE. In DNA form, the CDR3 reads TGTGCCAGCACGGGAACAGGGGTCAACTCTGGGGCCAACGTCCTGACTTTC. It is translated as CASTGTGVNSGANVLTF.

For this clone: The sample carries other DNA sequences with the same CDR3. J is TRBJ1-1 and V is TRBV11-3, with D possibly being TRBD1 (5 bases). There are 13 residues in the CDR3. The V gene lost 4 bases and the J gene lost 3 bases, with 9 bases spanning the gap. CDR1 SGHNT and CDR2 YENEEA come from the germline V gene. The CDR3 DNA follows: TGTGCCAGCAGCTCGAGGGGTGACACTGAAGCTTTCTTT. Its translation: CASSSRGDTEAFF.

This clone has just one count. The same CDR3 also results from other DNA sequences found in this sample. The chain carries TRBV18 and TRBJ2-5, with TRBD1 matching over 7 bases. Germline CDR1 is KGHSH and CDR2 is LQKENI. The junction had 3 bases not matched to a gene; V was cut back by 3 bases and J by 2 bases. The CDR3 runs 14 residues. The CDR3: CASSPGQIQETQYF. CDR3 nucleotide sequence: TGTGCCAGCTCACCGGGACAGATACAAGAGACCCAGTACTTC.

The J gene is TRBJ2-7, the V gene TRBV28; D might be TRBD1 (5 bases). The length of the CDR3 is 16 residues. The V end lost 6 bases, the J end lost 3 bases, and 21 bases lay between the germline ends. Looked up from germline, CDR1 is MDHEN and CDR2 is SYDVKM. CDR3 loop: CASRSVRVIKNYEQYF. CDR3 DNA sequence: TGTGCCAGCAGGAGCGTCAGGGTCATAAAAAACTACGAGCAGTACTTC. The whole variable domain, remainder taken from reference TRBV28 and TRBJ2-7, is DVKVTQSSRYLVKRTGEKVFLECVQDMDHENMFWYRQDPGLGLRLIYFSYDVKMKEKGDIPEGYSVSREKKERFSLILESASTNQTSMYLCASRSVRVIKNYEQYFGPGTRLTVT.

The genes are TRBV6-1 and TRBJ2-7; TRBD2 matches at 11 bases. This CDR3 spans 16 amino acids. Losses at the gene ends were 1 base for V and 4 bases for J; bases not matched to a gene: 6. In germline, CDR1 is MNHNS, CDR2 SASEGT. The CDR3 here is CASSEEVAGGHYEQYF. DNA of the CDR3: TGTGCCAGCAGTGAAGAGGTAGCGGGGGGGCATTACGAGCAGTACTTC.

The V gene is TRBV5-5, the J gene TRBJ1-2; tentative D call: TRBD1 (6 bases). With 2 bases removed from V and 1 base from J, the gap between germline ends came to 18 bases. CDR3 length: 17 residues. Per the germline V gene, CDR1 is SGHKS and CDR2 is YYEKEE (reference sequence). CDR3 sequence (DNA): TGTGCCAGCAGCTTCTCGGACAGCACCTTTTATAACTATGGCTACACCTTC. This sequence encodes CASSFSDSTFYNYGYTF. The full variable domain, completed using reference TRBV5-5 and TRBJ1-2, is DAGVTQSPTHLIKTRGQQVTLRCSPISGHKSVSWYQQVLGQGPQFIFQYYEKEERGRGNFPDRFSARQFPNYSSELNVNALLLGDSALYLCASSFSDSTFYNYGYTFGSGTRLTVV.